These 10 T cell receptor beta chains were sequenced from one sample in a study of OX40 agonist ivuxolimab in advanced cancers. TCRdb's copy holds only in-frame clones and misses some; the assay was immunoSEQ multiplex PCR. The table lists 52,000 or so clones, over 75% of them singletons. The sequencing used CD4+ or CD8+ T cells sorted from blood, collected in a trial of the OX40 agonist ivuxolimab. The source is an adult with an advanced solid tumor such as melanoma, head and neck, liver or kidney cancer.

This clone showed up just once. This sequence joins TRBV13 and TRBJ2-2; 14 bases are a match to TRBD2. The V segment lost 1 base and the J segment 2 bases; nucleotides outside the gene matches: 3. The CDR3 spans 18 residues. The germline CDR1 and CDR2 sequences are PRHDT and FYEKMQ (reference sequence). In DNA, the CDR3 is TGTGCCAGCAGCTTAGTTGGGACTAGCGGGAGAAACACCGGGGAGCTGTTTTTT. Its protein product is CASSLVGTSGRNTGELFF.

The chain has TRBV10-3 and TRBJ2-1; the D gene is possibly TRBD1 (6 bases). V shed 11 bases and J shed 0 bases, with 11 bases lying between them. The length of the CDR3 is 13 residues. The V gene's germline CDR1 is ENHRY and CDR2 SYGVKD. This CDR3 reads CAARQDSYNEQFF. CDR3 in DNA: TGTGCCGCTAGACAGGACTCCTACAATGAGCAGTTCTTC.

The chain joins TRBV6-4 to TRBJ1-1, with D unresolved. Trimming cost V 4 bases and J 1 base, with 7 bases left between them. The CDR3 sequence is 13 residues long. Germline assignment: CDR1 MRHNA and CDR2 SNTAGT. CDR3 loop: CASSVARNTEAFF. As DNA, the CDR3 is TGTGCCAGCAGTGTTGCCAGGAACACTGAAGCTTTCTTT.

The rearrangement links TRBV4-1 to TRBJ2-7, with D possibly being TRBD2 (5 bases). Deletions cut 3 bases from V and 1 base from J, with 10 bases between. Per the germline V gene, CDR1 is MGHRA and CDR2 is YSYEKL. The CDR3 length is 14 residues. The CDR3, as DNA: TGCGCCAGCAGCCACGTCGGGGATTCCTACGAGCAGTACTTC. This encodes CASSHVGDSYEQYF.

This clone has only one observation. This sequence joins TRBV5-1 and TRBJ1-1; D not resolved. The CDR3 loop spans 11 amino acids. Trimming left V 5 bases short and J 2 bases short, with 4 bases between. CDR1 is SGHRS and CDR2 is YFSETQ in the germline V gene. The CDR3 DNA is TGCGCCAGCAGGGTTAACACTGAAGCTTTCTTT. This codes for CASRVNTEAFF.

V and J are TRBV5-4 and TRBJ2-7; no reliable D call. The CDR3 spans 13 residues. Germline assignment: CDR1 SGHNT and CDR2 YYREEE (reference sequence). V was trimmed by 4 bases and J by 5 bases, leaving 13 bases between them. The CDR3 reads CASSPGEGNEQYV. The CDR3 DNA reads as TGTGCCAGCAGCCCTGGGGAAGGGAACGAGCAGTACGTC.

The gene calls are TRBV7-9 and TRBJ2-4; D might be TRBD2 (6 bases). V was trimmed by 7 bases and J by 7 bases, leaving 14 bases between them. CDR1 and CDR2 from the germline V gene are SEHNR and FQNEAQ (reference sequence). This CDR3 has 13 residues. For the CDR3, the DNA is TGTGCCAGCACCCCCGGGGGTTTCAACATTCAGTACTTC. As protein: CASTPGGFNIQYF.

This sequence joins TRBV30 and TRBJ1-2; no firm D call. This CDR3 comprises 11 residues. Germline CDR1 is GTSNPN and CDR2 is SVGIG (reference sequence). The V gene lost 2 bases and the J gene lost 7 bases, with 8 bases spanning the gap. The CDR3 reads CAWSTGLGYTF. The DNA for the CDR3 is TGTGCCTGGAGTACCGGGCTTGGCTACACCTTC.

The V call is TRBV5-1, the J call TRBJ2-3, with 11 bases fitting TRBD2. The length of the CDR3 is 20 residues. Germline V lookup: CDR1 SGHRS, CDR2 YFSETQ. The junction had 19 bases not matched to a gene; V was cut back by 4 bases and J by 3 bases. DNA of the CDR3: TGCGCCAGCAGCCCCTTACTAGCGGGAGTTTCGGTTGACGTGACAGATACGCAGTATTTT. Protein sequence: CASSPLLAGVSVDVTDTQYF.

V and J are TRBV28 and TRBJ1-4, with TRBD1 identical over 7 bases. The J segment lost 0 bases and the V segment lost 1 base, leaving 5 bases of the junction unmatched. This CDR3 is built from 17 residues. Germline-derived CDR1 and CDR2 are MDHEN and SYDVKM. CDR3 amino acids: CASSLYFGTATNEKLFF. CDR3 nucleotides: TGTGCCAGCAGTTTATATTTTGGGACAGCAACTAATGAAAAACTGTTTTTT.